The 22 T cell receptor beta chains reported below all come from one sample, sequenced in a study of T cell responses to AZD1222 COVID-19 vaccine. TCRdb keeps only in-frame clones here, not all; method: immunoSEQ multiplex PCR. The repertoire includes 130,000 to 150,000 clones, around 90% of them detected once, and around 1.7% sits in the top ten. The sample consisted of peripheral blood, taken on day 0 of AZD1222 vaccination. These receptors originate from an adult in good health.

The genes are TRBV2 and TRBJ2-1, with 8 bases matching TRBD2. CDR3 size: 14 residues. J lost 5 bases, V lost 5 bases, and 5 bases had no gene match. Per germline, CDR1 SNHLY and CDR2 FYNNEI. Here the CDR3 reads CASSTGGRNNEQFF. The CDR3 DNA sequence: TGTGCCAGCAGTACGGGAGGGCGCAACAATGAGCAGTTCTTC.

CDR3 sequence: CASSAGLDTQYF. The CDR3 DNA follows: TGTGCCAGCAGCGCGGGGTTAGATACGCAGTATTTT. V is TRBV2 and J is TRBJ2-3; D perhaps matches TRBD2 (6 bases). Germline V gene sequence: CDR1 SNHLY, CDR2 FYNNEI. The CDR3 runs 12 residues. With 6 bases removed from V and 5 bases from J, the gap between germline ends came to 9 bases.

The rearrangement uses TRBV9 and TRBJ2-1, with D maybe TRBD2 (6 bases). Per germline, CDR1 SGDLS and CDR2 YYNGEE. V was shortened by 3 bases and J by 3 bases, with 10 bases between the two germline ends. The CDR3 has 14 amino acids. The CDR3 DNA sequence: TGTGCCAGCAGCGGGAGGGCCCTCTACAATGAGCAGTTCTTC. Amino acids: CASSGRALYNEQFF.

The V and J genes are TRBV24-1 and TRBJ2-7, with 12 bases fitting TRBD1. The CDR3 consists of 16 residues. V shed 3 bases, J shed 3 bases, and the junction held 5 bases outside the gene matches. The germline V gene encodes CDR1 KGHDR and CDR2 SFDVKD. CDR3 region: CATSDPGTGGSYEQYF. CDR3 nucleotides: TGTGCCACCAGTGATCCCGGGACAGGGGGCAGCTACGAGCAGTACTTC.

This chain links TRBV6-1 with TRBJ2-2; possible D gene TRBD1, 5 bases. This CDR3 is 15 amino acids long. Trimming left V 2 bases short and J 4 bases short, with 11 bases between. Per the germline V gene, CDR1 is MNHNS and CDR2 is SASEGT. The CDR3 region is CASSERRGRTGELFF. CDR3 nucleotides: TGTGCCAGCAGTGAAAGAAGGGGCCGCACCGGGGAGCTGTTTTTT.

J is TRBJ1-5 and V is TRBV7-9; 8 bases align to TRBD1. V lost 5 bases, J lost 4 bases, and 10 bases stayed unmatched. Germline CDR1 reads SEHNR; CDR2 reads FQNEAQ (reference sequence). The CDR3 covers 16 residues. CDR3 protein: CASSRVRGQENQPQHF. In DNA, the CDR3 is TGTGCCAGCAGCCGAGTTAGGGGACAGGAAAATCAGCCCCAGCATTTT.

This chain connects TRBV5-1 to TRBJ2-5; perhaps TRBD2 as D (6 bases). The CDR3 loop spans 14 amino acids. Trimming removed 3 bases from V and 1 base from J, with 10 bases in between. Germline CDR1 SGHRS, CDR2 YFSETQ. Here the CDR3 DNA reads TGCGCCAGCAGCTCGGGACTCCTCCAAGAGACCCAGTACTTC. Translated, it gives CASSSGLLQETQYF.

V gene TRBV10-3 combines with J gene TRBJ1-1; D is ambiguous. Germline V gene data show CDR1 as ENHRY and CDR2 as SYGVKD. The V and J ends lost 7 bases and 1 base respectively, with 7 bases between them. The CDR3 covers 12 residues. CDR3 sequence reads: CAIKGGNTEAFF. The CDR3 DNA is TGTGCCATCAAAGGAGGGAACACTGAAGCTTTCTTT.

This chain connects TRBV2 to TRBJ2-4; D is undetermined. With 8 bases removed from V and 0 bases from J, the gap between germline ends came to 11 bases. Germline-derived CDR1 and CDR2 are SNHLY and FYNNEI. CDR3 length: 14 amino acids. The CDR3 protein is CASVGRLAKNIQYF. CDR3 nucleotides: TGTGCCAGCGTAGGCAGGTTAGCCAAAAACATTCAGTACTTC.

The chain combines TRBV2 with TRBJ1-6; 8 nucleotides match TRBD1. Looked up from germline, CDR1 is SNHLY and CDR2 is FYNNEI. This CDR3 has 14 residues. V gave up 6 bases and J gave up 7 bases; unmatched junction bases: 5. CDR3 sequence: CASRRDRQNSPLHF. CDR3 bases: TGTGCCAGCAGACGGGACAGGCAGAATTCACCCCTCCACTTT.

J is TRBJ1-3 and V is TRBV28; D unresolved. Looked up from germline, CDR1 is MDHEN and CDR2 is SYDVKM. The V gene lost 4 bases and the J gene lost 0 bases, with 19 bases spanning the gap. The CDR3 consists of 18 residues. The CDR3 coding sequence is TGTGCCAGCAGTTCCCGCGGCAAAAGGTACCCCTCTGGAAACACCATATATTTT. Translation: CASSSRGKRYPSGNTIYF. The full variable domain, its missing parts supplied by reference TRBV28 and TRBJ1-3, is DVKVTQSSRYLVKRTGEKVFLECVQDMDHENMFWYRQDPGLGLRLIYFSYDVKMKEKGDIPEGYSVSREKKERFSLILESASTNQTSMYLCASSSRGKRYPSGNTIYFGEGSWLTVV.

The chain links TRBV7-9 to TRBJ2-3; D is undetermined. Germline-derived CDR1 and CDR2 are SEHNR and FQNEAQ (reference sequence). The V gene lost 1 base and the J gene lost 5 bases, with 7 bases spanning the gap. CDR3 size: 13 residues. The CDR3 sequence: CASSLDMGDTQYF. The CDR3 DNA follows: TGTGCCAGCAGCTTAGATATGGGAGATACGCAGTATTTT. The full variable domain, rest sourced from reference TRBV7-9 and TRBJ2-3, is DTGVSQNPRHKITKRGQNVTFRCDPISEHNRLYWYRQTLGQGPEFLTYFQNEAQLEKSRLLSDRFSAERPKGSFSTLEIQRTEQGDSAMYLCASSLDMGDTQYFGPGTRLTVL.

The chain uses TRBV18 and TRBJ1-2; 7 bases agree with TRBD1. Unmatched junction bases numbered 5, after V lost 3 bases and J lost 4 bases. There are 14 residues in the CDR3. Per germline, CDR1 KGHSH and CDR2 LQKENI. CDR3 sequence (DNA): TGTGCCAGCTCACCTTCGGGACAGATCTATGGCTACACCTTC. This sequence encodes CASSPSGQIYGYTF.

This clone was detected only once. J is TRBJ2-1 and V is TRBV7-9; no firm D call. Per the germline V gene, CDR1 is SEHNR and CDR2 is FQNEAQ (reference sequence). The CDR3 has 13 residues. V lost 1 base, J lost 7 bases, and 8 bases lay in between. The CDR3 DNA is TGTGCCAGCAGCTTAGGGGCTGCAAATGAGCAGTTCTTC. Its translation: CASSLGAANEQFF.

V gene TRBV28 combines with J gene TRBJ1-5; 7 positions agree with TRBD1. Germline V gene data show CDR1 as MDHEN and CDR2 as SYDVKM. The CDR3 length is 15 residues. Unmatched junction bases numbered 7, after V lost 6 bases and J lost 2 bases. The CDR3 loop is CASSRGTAGNQPQHF. The CDR3 nucleotides read TGTGCCAGCAGCCGGGGGACAGCGGGCAATCAGCCCCAGCATTTT. Looking up the rest from reference TRBV28 and TRBJ1-5 gives the full variable domain: DVKVTQSSRYLVKRTGEKVFLECVQDMDHENMFWYRQDPGLGLRLIYFSYDVKMKEKGDIPEGYSVSREKKERFSLILESASTNQTSMYLCASSRGTAGNQPQHFGDGTRLSIL.

This rearrangement joins TRBV25-1 to TRBJ1-2, with D unclear. CDR1 is MGHDK, CDR2 SYGVNS, per germline. This CDR3 contains 15 residues. V was clipped by 0 bases and J by 8 bases, with 16 bases between them. The CDR3, as DNA: TGTGCCAGCAGTGAATATAGCGGTCCCTCGGGGGGCTACACCTTC. This codes for CASSEYSGPSGGYTF.

The genes are TRBV18 and TRBJ1-2; a possible D gene is TRBD1 (5 bases). Germline V gene lookup returns CDR1 KGHSH and CDR2 LQKENI. Trimming took off 2 bases at V and 4 bases at J, with 8 bases between the two ends. This CDR3 comprises 13 residues. The CDR3 DNA reads TGTGCCAGCTCACCAGACAGCACCTATGGCTACACCTTC. Encoded protein: CASSPDSTYGYTF.

This clone is a singleton in its sample. This rearrangement joins TRBV20-1 to TRBJ1-2, with D unresolved. This CDR3 is built from 13 residues. V lost 3 bases and J 6 bases, leaving 14 bases between the germline ends. Germline V gene data show CDR1 as DFQATT and CDR2 as SNEGSKA (reference sequence). CDR3 in amino acids: CSASSTLRDGYTF. The CDR3 DNA reads as TGCAGTGCTAGTTCGACCCTTCGGGATGGCTACACCTTC.

The rearrangement links TRBV5-1 to TRBJ1-1; the match to TRBD1 covers 8 bases. The CDR3 loop spans 13 amino acids. V shed 2 bases and J 5 bases; nucleotides not matched to a gene: 2. Germline V lookup: CDR1 SGHRS, CDR2 YFSETQ. The CDR3 loop is CASSFTGGTEAFF. Written as DNA, the CDR3 is TGCGCCAGCAGCTTCACAGGGGGGACTGAAGCTTTCTTT.

The table lists this clone with a count of one. CDR3 nucleotides: TGTGCCAGCAGTTCCCAGGGTAGCGTGCCAGATACGCAGTATTTT. Translating gives CASSSQGSVPDTQYF. This chain links TRBV5-4 with TRBJ2-3; D assignment may be TRBD1 or TRBD2 (5 bases each). Per the germline V gene, CDR1 is SGHNT and CDR2 is YYREEE (reference sequence). CDR3 size: 15 residues. V lost 5 bases and J 4 bases, leaving 17 bases between the germline ends.

The V gene is TRBV28, the J gene TRBJ1-1; possibly TRBD1 for D (6 bases). The V gene's germline CDR1 is MDHEN and CDR2 SYDVKM. V shed 2 bases and J shed 12 bases, with 19 bases lying between them. This CDR3 is built from 14 residues. The CDR3 coding sequence is TGTGCCAGCAGTTTAAGATCTTTAAGGCAGGGGACTTTCTTT. Protein: CASSLRSLRQGTFF.

This clone was seen only once. V usage is TRBV5-1 and J usage is TRBJ2-7, with 8 bases identical to TRBD1. From germline, CDR1 is SGHRS and CDR2 YFSETQ. The CDR3 loop spans 14 amino acids. J gave up 1 base and V 3 bases, and 3 bases lay outside the gene matches. CDR3 nucleotides: TGCGCCAGCAGCTCACAGGGGGGATCCTACGAGCAGTACTTC. This sequence encodes CASSSQGGSYEQYF.